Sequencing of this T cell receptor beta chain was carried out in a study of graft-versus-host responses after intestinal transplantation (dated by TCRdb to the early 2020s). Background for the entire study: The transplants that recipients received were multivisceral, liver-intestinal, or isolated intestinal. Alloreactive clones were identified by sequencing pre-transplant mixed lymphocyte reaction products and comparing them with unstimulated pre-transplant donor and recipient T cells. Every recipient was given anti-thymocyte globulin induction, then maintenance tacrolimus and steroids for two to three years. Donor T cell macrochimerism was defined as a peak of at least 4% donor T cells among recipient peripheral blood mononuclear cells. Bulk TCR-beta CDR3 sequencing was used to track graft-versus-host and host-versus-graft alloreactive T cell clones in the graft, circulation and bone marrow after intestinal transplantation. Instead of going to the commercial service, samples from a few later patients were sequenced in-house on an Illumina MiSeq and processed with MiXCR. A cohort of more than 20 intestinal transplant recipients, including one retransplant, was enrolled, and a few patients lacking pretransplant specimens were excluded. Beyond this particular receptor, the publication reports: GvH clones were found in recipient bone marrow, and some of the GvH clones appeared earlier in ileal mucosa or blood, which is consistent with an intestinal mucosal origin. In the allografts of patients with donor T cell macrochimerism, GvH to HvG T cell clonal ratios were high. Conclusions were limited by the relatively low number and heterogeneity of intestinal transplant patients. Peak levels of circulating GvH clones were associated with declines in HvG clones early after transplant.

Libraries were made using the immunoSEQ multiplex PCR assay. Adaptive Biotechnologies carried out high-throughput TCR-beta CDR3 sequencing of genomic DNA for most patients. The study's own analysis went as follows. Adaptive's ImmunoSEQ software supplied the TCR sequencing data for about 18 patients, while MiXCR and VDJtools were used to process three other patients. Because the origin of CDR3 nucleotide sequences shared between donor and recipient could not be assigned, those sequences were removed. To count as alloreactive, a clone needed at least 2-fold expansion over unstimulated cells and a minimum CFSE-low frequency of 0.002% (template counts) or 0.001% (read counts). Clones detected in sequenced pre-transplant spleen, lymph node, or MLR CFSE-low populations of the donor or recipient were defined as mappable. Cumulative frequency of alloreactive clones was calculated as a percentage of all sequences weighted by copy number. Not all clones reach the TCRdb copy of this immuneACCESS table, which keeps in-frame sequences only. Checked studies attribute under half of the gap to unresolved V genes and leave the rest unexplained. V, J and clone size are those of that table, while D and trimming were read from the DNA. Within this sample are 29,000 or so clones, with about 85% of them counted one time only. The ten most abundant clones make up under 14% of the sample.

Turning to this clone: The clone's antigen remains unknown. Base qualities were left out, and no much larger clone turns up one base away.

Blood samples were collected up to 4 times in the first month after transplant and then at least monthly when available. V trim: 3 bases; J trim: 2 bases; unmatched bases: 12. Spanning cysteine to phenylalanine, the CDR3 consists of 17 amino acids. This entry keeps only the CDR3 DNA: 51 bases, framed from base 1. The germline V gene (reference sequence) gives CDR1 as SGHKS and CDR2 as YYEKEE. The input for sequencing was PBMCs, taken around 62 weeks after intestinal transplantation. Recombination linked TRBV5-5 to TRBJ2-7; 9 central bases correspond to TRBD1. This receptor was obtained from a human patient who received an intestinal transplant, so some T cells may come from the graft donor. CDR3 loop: CASSWGTPGQGAYEQYF. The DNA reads TGTGCCAGCAGCTGGGGAACACCGGGACAGGGAGCCTACGAGCAGTACTTC.